This T cell receptor (beta chain) emerged from a study of early T cells in non-severe SARS-CoV-2 infection. V was cut by 1 base and J by 3 bases, with 8 bases left in between. Germline assignment: CDR1 SGHTA and CDR2 FQGNSA. This CDR3 has 14 residues. In TCRdb, the 5' RACE reads were re-called with MiXCR into one record per CDR3 protein. This table has tens of thousands of distinct CDR3 sequences, around 5% appearing once. This clonotype was found a few times. Sequencing was performed on whole blood. The rearrangement links TRBV7-2 to TRBJ2-3; D unresolved. The TCR sequence derives from an adult who was a healthcare worker with PCR-confirmed SARS-CoV-2 infection or an uninfected control (not recorded which). CDR3 DNA sequence: TGTGCCAGCAGCTTAGTGGCAGTAACAGATACGCAGTATTTT. It translates to CASSLVAVTDTQYF.